The clone carrying this T cell receptor (beta chain) was detected only once. CDR3 length: 15 amino acids. After removal of 7 bases from V and 7 bases from J, the junction contained 10 bases not matched to a gene. Germline V CDR1 and CDR2: MRHNA, SNTAGT. The data derive from a study of blood T cell repertoires in COVID-19. About the research overall: Both acute and convalescent COVID-19 samples were obtained from the United States, Italy and Spain.

Profiling relied on immunoSEQ multiplex PCR, and the TCRdb table lists in-frame clones only, not all of them. Of about 200,000 clones in the sample, around 82% were seen once. This chain connects TRBV6-4 to TRBJ1-6; 7 bases line up with TRBD1. The material sequenced was peripheral blood. This TCR came from a woman in her seventies with acute or convalescent COVID-19. CDR3: CASNRRGQTNSPLHF. Written as DNA, the CDR3 is TGTGCCAGCAATAGGCGGGGACAGACGAATTCACCCCTCCACTTT.